The clone carrying this TCR beta chain was observed a few times. Its specificity is unknown. This sample is drawn from a study of T cells in Graves' hyperthyroidism and ophthalmopathy. Whole-study findings and limits: Most expanded thyroid clonotypes above 0.001 also appeared in blood. Ophthalmopathy cases were set apart from stable hyperthyroidism by a 13 V-J model.

Diagnoses were made from clinical symptoms, serum measures (thyroxine and TRAb), thyroid ultrasound and orbital computed tomography. Researchers took RNA transcripts and amplified the TCR beta CDR3 regions from them. First-round RT-PCR of the TCR CDR3 relied on the HTBI primer set. TCRdb re-derived calls from the multiplex PCR reads in MiXCR, one entry per CDR3 protein. The profile shows fewer than 450,000 distinct CDR3 sequences, about a sixth of them singletons. Material for sequencing was blood. This receptor was obtained from a woman between 25 and 40 years old with Graves' hyperthyroidism that later progressed to Graves' ophthalmopathy.

The CDR3 reads CASSLGGLAGVPNTGELFF. The CDR3 nucleotides are TGTGCCAGCAGCTTAGGGGGACTAGCGGGAGTACCGAACACCGGGGAGCTGTTTTTT. This chain uses TRBV7-8 with TRBJ2-2, with 14 bases that match TRBD2. The CDR3 length is 19 residues. The germline V gene has CDR1 SGHVS and CDR2 FQNEAQ. V trimming: 1 base; J trimming: 0 bases; junction bases outside the gene matches: 4.